Below, 19 T cell receptor beta chains from the same sample are listed, as sequenced in a study of T cell repertoires in cytomegalovirus infection. Antigens of these TCRs are unknown. TCRdb itself ran the reads through MiXCR, one entry per CDR3 protein. The data show approximately 910,000 distinct CDR3 sequences, 31% seen once. The sequenced sample was cultured CD8+ T cells from PBMCs, obtained from culture after CMV antigen stimulation. These receptor sequences come from a human donor in good health (CMV status not recorded). Some clones in this sample may be carry-over from other donors' samples.

V is TRBV19 and J is TRBJ1-1; 9 bases align to TRBD1. CDR1 is LNHDA, CDR2 SQIVND, per germline (reference sequence). The CDR3 spans 15 residues. V lost 4 bases and J lost 6; bases outside the gene matches: 9. The CDR3 bases are TGTGCCAGTAGTAGCGCACAGGGGGCTGATCCTGAAGCTTTCTTT. Protein product: CASSSAQGADPEAFF. Complete variable domain (other parts from reference TRBV19 and TRBJ1-1): DGGITQSPKYLFRKEGQNVTLSCEQNLNHDAMYWYRQDPGQGLRLIYYSQIVNDFQKGDIAEGYSVSREKKESFPLTVTSAQKNPTAFYLCASSSAQGADPEAFFGQGTRLTVV.

This clonotype has only one observation. A much more abundant neighbour one base away suggests this may be a read error. V usage is TRBV7-9 and J usage is TRBJ2-5; 9 bases fit TRBD1. Germline CDR1 reads SEHNR; CDR2 reads FQNEAQ (reference sequence). This CDR3 region has 15 residues. The DNA of the CDR3 is TGTGTCAGCAGCTTACGACAGGGGGGGGAAGAGACCCAGTACTTC. It translates to CVSSLRQGGEETQYF. The variable domain in full, completed from reference TRBV7-9 and TRBJ2-5, reads DTGVSQNPRHKITKRGQNVTFRCDPISEHNRLYWYRQTLGQGPEFLTYFQNEAQLEKSRLLSDRFSAERPKGSFSTLEIQRTEQGDSAMYLCVSSLRQGGEETQYFGPGTRLLVL.

In this sample, this clonotype turned up a few times. V and J are TRBV12-3 or TRBV12-4 and TRBJ1-2, with 9 bases identical to TRBD1. J was trimmed by 2 bases and V by 5 bases; bases with no gene match: 3. The CDR3 consists of 14 residues. The CDR3 spells CASSRTGENYGYTF. CDR3 sequence (DNA): TGTGCCAGCAGTCGGACAGGGGAGAACTATGGCTACACCTTC.

The CDR3 is CASSPPPNPYSGANVLTF. As DNA, the CDR3 is TGTGCCAGCAGCCCTCCTCCAAATCCCTACTCTGGGGCCAACGTCCTGACTTTC. This sequence joins TRBV5-4 and TRBJ2-6; D unresolved. CDR1 is SGHNT and CDR2 is YYREEE in the germline V gene (reference sequence). Trimming stripped 4 bases from V and 0 bases from J, with 17 bases between. The CDR3 totals 18 residues.

The chain carries TRBV7-2 and TRBJ2-7; a weak D match, TRBD1 (5 bases). Trimming pared 2 bases from V and 4 bases from J, leaving 9 bases between. This CDR3 is built from 13 residues. Looked up from germline, CDR1 is SGHTA and CDR2 is FQGNSA. The CDR3 here is CASSLKGLYEQYV. DNA of the CDR3: TGTGCCAGCAGCTTAAAGGGGCTTTACGAGCAGTACGTC.

This clonotype was seen more than once but under ten times. The chain combines TRBV12-3 or TRBV12-4 with TRBJ2-1, with 12 bases that match TRBD2. The V and J ends lost 8 bases and 9 bases, in that order; junction bases with no gene match: 8. The CDR3 spans 14 residues. The CDR3 nucleotides are TGTGCCAGCCGCCCTAGCGGGGGGGATGTTGAGCAGTTCTTC. This codes for CASRPSGGDVEQFF.

This clonotype was picked up a small number of times. The J gene is TRBJ2-1, the V gene TRBV12-3 or TRBV12-4; 7 nucleotides agree with TRBD2. The CDR3 is made up of 14 amino acids. Trimming at V came to 6 bases and at J to 9 bases, leaving 11 bases not matched to a gene. The CDR3, as DNA: TGTGCCAGCAGACTTAGCGGGTTGGGGGGTGAGCAGTTCTTC. Amino acid sequence: CASRLSGLGGEQFF.

This clonotype appeared many times. This CDR3 is CASSSWQGPNTGELFF. The DNA for the CDR3 is TGTGCCAGCAGCTCATGGCAGGGCCCGAACACCGGGGAGCTGTTTTTT. The gene calls are TRBV7-9 and TRBJ2-2; D might be TRBD1 (5 bases). CDR3 length: 16 residues. Germline assignment: CDR1 SEHNR and CDR2 FQNEAQ (reference sequence). V was trimmed by 4 bases and J by 0 bases, leaving 12 bases between them.

This chain joins TRBV27 and TRBJ1-1; 8 bases are a match to TRBD1. CDR1 and CDR2 from the germline V gene are MNHEY and SMNVEV (reference sequence). The ends lost 5 bases at V and 5 bases at J; junction bases unmatched: 7. The CDR3 has 14 amino acids. Here the CDR3 DNA reads TGTGCCAGCAGTCCAGACAGGGGCTGGACTGAAGCTTTCTTT. Translating gives CASSPDRGWTEAFF.

This clonotype has a handful of counts. J is TRBJ2-5 and V is TRBV25-1; D may be TRBD1 (7 bases). The CDR3 has 15 amino acids. The germline V gene has CDR1 MGHDK and CDR2 SYGVNS. The germline V and J ends were trimmed by 7 bases and 2 bases, with 17 bases remaining between them. CDR3 loop: CASKDREEEQETQYF. The CDR3 coding sequence is TGTGCCAGCAAAGACAGGGAGGAGGAGCAAGAGACCCAGTACTTC.

This clonotype has only a few counts. J is TRBJ2-7 and V is TRBV6-1; D might be TRBD1 or TRBD2, each matching 5 bases. The CDR3 has 16 residues. Deletions cut 5 bases from V and 5 bases from J, with 22 bases between. From germline, CDR1 is MNHNS and CDR2 SASEGT. CDR3 loop: CASSYGGLGVRHEQYV. CDR3 bases: TGTGCCAGCAGTTACGGCGGTTTGGGGGTCCGGCACGAGCAGTACGTC.

This clonotype was seen only a few times. This rearrangement joins TRBV4-2 to TRBJ2-5; 10 bases fit TRBD2. J was trimmed by 4 bases and V by 8 bases; bases with no gene match: 7. Germline V gives CDR1 LGHNA, CDR2 YNFKEQ. This CDR3 region has 14 residues. Here the CDR3 DNA reads TGTGCCAGCGGGAGACTAGCGGGTGGAGAGACCCAGTACTTC. The encoded protein is CASGRLAGGETQYF.

The genes are TRBV6-6 and TRBJ1-5; weak D call: TRBD1 (5 bases). Germline CDR1 reads MNHNY; CDR2 reads SVGAGI (reference sequence). This CDR3 has 16 amino acids. This chain's CDR3 is CTIHARTTASNQPQHF. The CDR3 DNA follows: TGTACCATCCATGCCAGGACAACAGCTAGCAATCAGCCCCAGCATTTT.

This clonotype was seen ten or more times. CDR3 sequence reads: CASSEVAGLYPNERLFF. Written as DNA, the CDR3 is TGTGCCAGCAGTGAAGTCGCAGGGCTGTACCCTAATGAACGGCTGTTTTTT. V usage is TRBV6-1 and J usage is TRBJ1-4; D possibly corresponds to TRBD1 (5 bases). This CDR3 is 17 amino acids long. V was pared by 1 base and J by 14 bases, with 26 bases between. The germline gives CDR1 MNHNS, CDR2 SASEGT.

This clonotype was counted between two and nine times. The chain recombines TRBV28 with TRBJ2-1; no clear D gene. Trimming took 3 bases from V and 4 from J, leaving 13 bases between them. The CDR3 runs 15 residues. Germline CDR1 and CDR2: MDHEN and SYDVKM. The CDR3 DNA follows: TGTGCCAGCAGTTTTAACGCCCTTGGGTACAATGAGCAGTTCTTC. Translation: CASSFNALGYNEQFF. The whole variable domain, filled in from reference TRBV28 and TRBJ2-1, reads DVKVTQSSRYLVKRTGEKVFLECVQDMDHENMFWYRQDPGLGLRLIYFSYDVKMKEKGDIPEGYSVSREKKERFSLILESASTNQTSMYLCASSFNALGYNEQFFGPGTRLTVL.

The rearrangement links TRBV27 to TRBJ2-1; 10 nucleotides match TRBD2. From germline, CDR1 is MNHEY and CDR2 SMNVEV (reference sequence). V shed 2 bases, J shed 8 bases, and the junction held 12 bases outside the gene matches. The CDR3 extends over 17 amino acids. The CDR3 coding sequence is TGTGCCAGCAGTTTAGGCCCGGGCCCAGCGGGGGGGCATGAGCAGTTCTTC. The encoded protein is CASSLGPGPAGGHEQFF.

This chain joins TRBV13 and TRBJ1-2, with D possibly TRBD1 on 5 matching bases. Per germline, CDR1 PRHDT and CDR2 FYEKMQ (reference sequence). The CDR3 length is 14 residues. Deletions cut 4 bases from V and 3 bases from J, with 12 bases between. The DNA for the CDR3 is TGTGCCAGCAGCTGGCCCGGGACGGACTATGGCTACACCTTC. This codes for CASSWPGTDYGYTF.

CDR3 sequence reads: CASRTGSLAKNIQYF. In DNA, the CDR3 is TGTGCCAGCAGGACCGGGTCTCTAGCCAAAAACATTCAGTACTTC. The chain links TRBV6-5 to TRBJ2-4; D not resolved. The CDR3 sequence is 15 residues long. CDR1 MNHEY and CDR2 SVGAGI come from the germline V gene. V was shortened by 6 bases and J by 0 bases, with 12 bases between the two germline ends.

This sequence joins TRBV10-3 and TRBJ2-3; D is possibly TRBD2 (5 bases). V lost 8 bases to trimming and J lost 0 bases, with 9 bases between them. The CDR3 has 13 residues. The germline V gene encodes CDR1 ENHRY and CDR2 SYGVKD. The CDR3 DNA reads TGTGCCATCCCTAGCAATAGCACAGATACGCAGTATTTT. It specifies CAIPSNSTDTQYF.